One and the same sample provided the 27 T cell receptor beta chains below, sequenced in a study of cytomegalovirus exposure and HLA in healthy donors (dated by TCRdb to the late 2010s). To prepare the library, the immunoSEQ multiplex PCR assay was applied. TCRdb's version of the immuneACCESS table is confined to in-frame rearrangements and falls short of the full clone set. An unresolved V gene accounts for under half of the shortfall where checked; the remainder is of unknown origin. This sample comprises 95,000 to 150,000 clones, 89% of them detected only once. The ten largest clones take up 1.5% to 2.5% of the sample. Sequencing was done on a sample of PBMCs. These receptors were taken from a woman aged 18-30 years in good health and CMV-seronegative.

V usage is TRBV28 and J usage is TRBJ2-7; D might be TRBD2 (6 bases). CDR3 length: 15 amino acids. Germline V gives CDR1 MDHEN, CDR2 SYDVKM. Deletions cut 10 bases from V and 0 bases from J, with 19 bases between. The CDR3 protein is CAITDRGGDSYEQYF. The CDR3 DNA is TGTGCCATAACGGACCGCGGAGGGGACTCCTACGAGCAGTACTTC. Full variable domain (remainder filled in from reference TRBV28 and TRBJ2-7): DVKVTQSSRYLVKRTGEKVFLECVQDMDHENMFWYRQDPGLGLRLIYFSYDVKMKEKGDIPEGYSVSREKKERFSLILESASTNQTSMYLCAITDRGGDSYEQYFGPGTRLTVT.

This chain's CDR3 is CAGRGTASYEQYF. CDR3 nucleotides: TGTGCCGGCCGTGGGACAGCTTCCTACGAGCAGTACTTC. The chain carries TRBV2 and TRBJ2-7; 7 bases map to TRBD1. Germline CDR1 and CDR2: SNHLY and FYNNEI. Unmatched junction bases numbered 8, after V lost 11 bases and J lost 1 base. There are 13 residues in the CDR3.

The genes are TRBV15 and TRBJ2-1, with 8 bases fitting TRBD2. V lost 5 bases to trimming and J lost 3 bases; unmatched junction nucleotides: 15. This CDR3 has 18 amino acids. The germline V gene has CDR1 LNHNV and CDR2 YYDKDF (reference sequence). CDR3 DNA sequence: TGTGCCACCAGCGACCCTCCTTCCGCGGGAGGCTACTACAATGAGCAGTTCTTC. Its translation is CATSDPPSAGGYYNEQFF. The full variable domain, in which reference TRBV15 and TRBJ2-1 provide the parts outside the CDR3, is DAMVIQNPRYQVTQFGKPVTLSCSQTLNHNVMYWYQQKSSQAPKLLFHYYDKDFNNEADTPDNFQSRRPNTSFCFLDIRSPGLGDTAMYLCATSDPPSAGGYYNEQFFGPGTRLTVL.

For the CDR3, the DNA is TGTGCCAGCAGCTTAGGTCGCGGGAGCTACGAGCAGTACTTC. Translating gives CASSLGRGSYEQYF. The chain couples TRBV11-2 to TRBJ2-7; TRBD2 matches 7 bases. CDR3 length equals 14 residues. V shed 1 base and J 3 bases; nucleotides not matched to a gene: 3. Germline CDR1 and CDR2: SGHAT and FQNNGV.

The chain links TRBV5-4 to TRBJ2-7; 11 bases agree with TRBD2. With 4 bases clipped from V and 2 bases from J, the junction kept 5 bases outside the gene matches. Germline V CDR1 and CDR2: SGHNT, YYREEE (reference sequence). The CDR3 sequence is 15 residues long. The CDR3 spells CASSAGTSGTYEQYF. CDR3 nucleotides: TGTGCCAGCAGCGCCGGGACTAGCGGAACCTACGAGCAGTACTTC.

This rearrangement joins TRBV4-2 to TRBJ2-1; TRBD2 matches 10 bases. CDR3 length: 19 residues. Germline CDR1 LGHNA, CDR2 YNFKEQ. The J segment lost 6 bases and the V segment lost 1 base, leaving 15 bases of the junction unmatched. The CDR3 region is CASSQARIGEAGGVNEQFF. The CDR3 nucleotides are TGTGCCAGCAGCCAAGCACGAATCGGAGAAGCGGGAGGGGTCAATGAGCAGTTCTTC.

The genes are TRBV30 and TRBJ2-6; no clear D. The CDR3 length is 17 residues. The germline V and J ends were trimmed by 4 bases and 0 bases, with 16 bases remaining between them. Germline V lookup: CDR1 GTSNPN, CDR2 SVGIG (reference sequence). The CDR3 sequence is CAWTPDSPGSGANVLTF. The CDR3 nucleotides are TGTGCCTGGACACCCGACTCTCCGGGCTCTGGGGCCAACGTCCTGACTTTC.

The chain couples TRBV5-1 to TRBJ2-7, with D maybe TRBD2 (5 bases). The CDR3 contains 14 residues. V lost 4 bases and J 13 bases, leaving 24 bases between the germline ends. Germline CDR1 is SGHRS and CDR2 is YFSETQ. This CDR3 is CASSLASARDHLYF. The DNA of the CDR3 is TGCGCCAGCAGCCTTGCAAGCGCCCGGGATCATCTCTACTTC.

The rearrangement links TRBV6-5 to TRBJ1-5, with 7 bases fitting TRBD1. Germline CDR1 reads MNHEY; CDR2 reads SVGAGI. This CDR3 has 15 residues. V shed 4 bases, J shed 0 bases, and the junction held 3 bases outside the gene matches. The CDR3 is CASSWGTDSNQPQHF. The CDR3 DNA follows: TGTGCCAGCAGTTGGGGGACAGATAGCAATCAGCCCCAGCATTTT.

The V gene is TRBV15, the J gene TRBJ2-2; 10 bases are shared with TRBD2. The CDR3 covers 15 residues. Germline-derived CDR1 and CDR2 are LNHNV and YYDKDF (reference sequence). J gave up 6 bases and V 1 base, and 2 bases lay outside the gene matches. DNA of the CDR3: TGTGCCACCAGCAGAGGGACTAGCGGCCCCGGGGAGCTGTTTTTT. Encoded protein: CATSRGTSGPGELFF.

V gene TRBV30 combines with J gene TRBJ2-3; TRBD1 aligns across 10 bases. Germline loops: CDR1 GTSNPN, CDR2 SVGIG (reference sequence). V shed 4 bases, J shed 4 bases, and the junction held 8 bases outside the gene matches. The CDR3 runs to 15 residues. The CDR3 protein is CAWTPGTGVADTQYF. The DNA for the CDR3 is TGTGCCTGGACCCCCGGGACAGGGGTTGCAGATACGCAGTATTTT. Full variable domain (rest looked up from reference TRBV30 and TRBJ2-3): SQTIHQWPATLVQPVGSPLSLECTVEGTSNPNLYWYRQAAGRGLQLLFYSVGIGQISSEVPQNLSASRPQDRQFILSSKKLLLSDSGFYLCAWTPGTGVADTQYFGPGTRLTVL.

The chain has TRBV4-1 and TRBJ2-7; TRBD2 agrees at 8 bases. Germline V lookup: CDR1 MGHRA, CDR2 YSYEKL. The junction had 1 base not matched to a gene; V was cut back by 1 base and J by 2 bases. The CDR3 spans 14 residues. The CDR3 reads CASSQAGGAYEQYF. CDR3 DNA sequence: TGCGCCAGCAGCCAAGCGGGAGGGGCCTACGAGCAGTACTTC.

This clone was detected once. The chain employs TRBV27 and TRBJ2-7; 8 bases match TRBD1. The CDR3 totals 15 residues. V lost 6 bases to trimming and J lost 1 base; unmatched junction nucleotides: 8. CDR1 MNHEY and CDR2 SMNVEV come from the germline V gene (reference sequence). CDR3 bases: TGTGCCAGCAGAAGTTTAGGGACAGGATCCTACGAGCAGTACTTC. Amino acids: CASRSLGTGSYEQYF.

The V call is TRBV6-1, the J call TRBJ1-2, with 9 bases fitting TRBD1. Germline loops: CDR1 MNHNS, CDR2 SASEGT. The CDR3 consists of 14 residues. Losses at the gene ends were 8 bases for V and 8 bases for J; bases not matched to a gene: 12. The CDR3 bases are TGTGCCAGCGGGGACAGGGCCACCGTTGCCGGCTACACCTTC. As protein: CASGDRATVAGYTF.

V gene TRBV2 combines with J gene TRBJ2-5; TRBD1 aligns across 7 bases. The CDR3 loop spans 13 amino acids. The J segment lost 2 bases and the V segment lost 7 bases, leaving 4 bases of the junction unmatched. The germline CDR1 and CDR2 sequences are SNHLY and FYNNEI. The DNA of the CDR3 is TGTGCCAGCAAGGGGACAGCACAAGAGACCCAGTACTTC. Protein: CASKGTAQETQYF.

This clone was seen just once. CDR3 in DNA: TGTGCCAGCACCAACCGACAGGACAATGAGCAGTTCTTC. Its protein product is CASTNRQDNEQFF. The J gene is TRBJ2-1, the V gene TRBV7-9; TRBD1 is a possible D gene (6 bases). Germline CDR1 and CDR2: SEHNR and FQNEAQ (reference sequence). V was pared by 7 bases and J by 5 bases, with 12 bases between. The length of the CDR3 is 13 residues.

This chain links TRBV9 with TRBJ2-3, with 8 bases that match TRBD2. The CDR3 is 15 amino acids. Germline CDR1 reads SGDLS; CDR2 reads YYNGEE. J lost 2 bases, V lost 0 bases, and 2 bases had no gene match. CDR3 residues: CASSVAGGDTDTQYF. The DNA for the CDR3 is TGTGCCAGCAGCGTAGCGGGAGGGGACACAGATACGCAGTATTTT.

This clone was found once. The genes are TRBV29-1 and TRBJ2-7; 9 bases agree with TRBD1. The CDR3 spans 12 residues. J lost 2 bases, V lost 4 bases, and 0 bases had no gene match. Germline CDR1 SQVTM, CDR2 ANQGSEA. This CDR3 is CSVGTGAYEQYF. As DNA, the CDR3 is TGCAGCGTTGGGACAGGGGCCTACGAGCAGTACTTC.

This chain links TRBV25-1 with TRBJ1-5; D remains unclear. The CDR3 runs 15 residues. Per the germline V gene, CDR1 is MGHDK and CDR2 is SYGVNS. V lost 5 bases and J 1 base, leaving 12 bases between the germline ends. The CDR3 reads CASSFWAASNQPQHF. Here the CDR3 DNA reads TGTGCCAGCAGTTTTTGGGCAGCAAGCAATCAGCCCCAGCATTTT.

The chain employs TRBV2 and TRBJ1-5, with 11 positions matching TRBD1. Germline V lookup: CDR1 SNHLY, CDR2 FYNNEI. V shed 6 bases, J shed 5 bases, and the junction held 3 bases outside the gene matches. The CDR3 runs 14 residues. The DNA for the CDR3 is TGTGCCAGCAGCGCGGACAGGGGGCATCAGCCCCAGCATTTT. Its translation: CASSADRGHQPQHF.

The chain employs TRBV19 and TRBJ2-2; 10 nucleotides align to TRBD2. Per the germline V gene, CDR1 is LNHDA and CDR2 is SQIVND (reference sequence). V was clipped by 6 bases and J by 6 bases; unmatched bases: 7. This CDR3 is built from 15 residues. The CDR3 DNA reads TGTGCCAGTAGAAAGCGGGAGGGCCTGCCCGGGGAGCTGTTTTTT. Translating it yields CASRKREGLPGELFF. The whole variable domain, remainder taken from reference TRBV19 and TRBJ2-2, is DGGITQSPKYLFRKEGQNVTLSCEQNLNHDAMYWYRQDPGQGLRLIYYSQIVNDFQKGDIAEGYSVSREKKESFPLTVTSAQKNPTAFYLCASRKREGLPGELFFGEGSRLTVL.

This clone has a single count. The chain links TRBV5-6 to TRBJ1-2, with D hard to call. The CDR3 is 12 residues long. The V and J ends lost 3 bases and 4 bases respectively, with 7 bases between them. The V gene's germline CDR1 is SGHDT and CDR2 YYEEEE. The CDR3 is CASSSPLYGYTF. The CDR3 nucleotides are TGTGCCAGCAGCTCTCCTCTCTATGGCTACACCTTC.

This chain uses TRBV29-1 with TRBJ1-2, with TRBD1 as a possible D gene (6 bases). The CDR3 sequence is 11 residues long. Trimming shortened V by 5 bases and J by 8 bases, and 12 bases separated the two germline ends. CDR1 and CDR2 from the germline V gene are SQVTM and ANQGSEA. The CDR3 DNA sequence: TGCAGCGTTCCCAGGGGTAGGGGCTACACCTTC. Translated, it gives CSVPRGRGYTF.

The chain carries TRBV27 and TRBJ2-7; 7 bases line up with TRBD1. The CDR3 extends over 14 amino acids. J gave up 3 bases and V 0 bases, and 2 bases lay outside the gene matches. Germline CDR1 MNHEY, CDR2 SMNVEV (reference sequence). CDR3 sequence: CASSLSTGHYEQYF. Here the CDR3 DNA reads TGTGCCAGCAGTTTATCGACAGGGCACTACGAGCAGTACTTC.

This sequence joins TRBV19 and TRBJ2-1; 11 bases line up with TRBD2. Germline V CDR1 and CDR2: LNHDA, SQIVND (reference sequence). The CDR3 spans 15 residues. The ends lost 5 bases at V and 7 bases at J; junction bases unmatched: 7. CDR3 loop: CASSAGTSGPNEQFF. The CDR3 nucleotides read TGTGCCAGTAGTGCCGGGACTAGCGGTCCGAATGAGCAGTTCTTC.

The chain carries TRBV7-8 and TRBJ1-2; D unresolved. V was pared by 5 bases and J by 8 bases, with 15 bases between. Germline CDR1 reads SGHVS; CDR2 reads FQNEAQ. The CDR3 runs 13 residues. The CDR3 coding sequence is TGTGCCAGCAGCACCCGACTCCCCGGCGGCTACACCTTC. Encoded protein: CASSTRLPGGYTF.

The CDR3 region is CASSLWTRSTDTQYF. For the CDR3, the DNA is TGTGCCAGCAGTCTGTGGACTAGAAGCACAGATACGCAGTATTTT. The J gene is TRBJ2-3, the V gene TRBV28, with 7 bases lining up with TRBD2. Germline CDR1 reads MDHEN; CDR2 reads SYDVKM. The length of the CDR3 is 15 residues. The J segment lost 0 bases and the V segment lost 5 bases, leaving 5 bases of the junction unmatched.